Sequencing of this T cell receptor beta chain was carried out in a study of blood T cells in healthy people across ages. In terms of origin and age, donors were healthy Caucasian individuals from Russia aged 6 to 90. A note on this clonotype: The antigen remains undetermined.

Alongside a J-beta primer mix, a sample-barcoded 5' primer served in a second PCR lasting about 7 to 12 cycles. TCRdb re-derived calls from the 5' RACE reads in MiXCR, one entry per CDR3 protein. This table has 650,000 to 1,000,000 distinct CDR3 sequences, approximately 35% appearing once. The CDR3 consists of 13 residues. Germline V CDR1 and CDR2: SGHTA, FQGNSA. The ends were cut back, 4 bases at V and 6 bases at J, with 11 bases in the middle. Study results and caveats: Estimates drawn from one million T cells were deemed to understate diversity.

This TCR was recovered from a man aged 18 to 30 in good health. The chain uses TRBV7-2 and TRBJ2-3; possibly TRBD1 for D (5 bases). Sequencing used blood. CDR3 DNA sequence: TGTGCCAGCAGCTCTGCACCAGGGGATACGCAGTATTTT. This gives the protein CASSSAPGDTQYF.